Presented here are 24 T cell receptor beta chains from one specimen sequenced in a study of OX40 agonist ivuxolimab in advanced cancers. Assay used: immunoSEQ multiplex PCR; TCRdb lists only in-frame clones, some missing. The sample gives tens of thousands of clones, 75% to 90% of which show up once; about 6.5% is in the top ten. Sequencing used CD4+ or CD8+ T cells sorted from blood, obtained in a trial of the OX40 agonist ivuxolimab. The receptors come from an adult with an advanced solid tumor such as melanoma, head and neck, liver or kidney cancer.

The chain links TRBV7-9 to TRBJ1-1; D possibly corresponds to TRBD1 (6 bases). Germline CDR1 SEHNR, CDR2 FQNEAQ (reference sequence). The ends were cut back, 5 bases at V and 11 bases at J, with 21 bases in the middle. The CDR3 is 14 residues long. This chain's CDR3 is CASSPLNRARGAFF. CDR3 coding DNA: TGTGCCAGCAGCCCCCTCAACAGGGCGCGAGGGGCTTTCTTT. Full variable domain (missing parts from reference TRBV7-9 and TRBJ1-1): DTGVSQNPRHKITKRGQNVTFRCDPISEHNRLYWYRQTLGQGPEFLTYFQNEAQLEKSRLLSDRFSAERPKGSFSTLEIQRTEQGDSAMYLCASSPLNRARGAFFGQGTRLTVV.

This clone was counted a few times. The chain combines TRBV13 with TRBJ1-1; D is undetermined. V was shortened by 4 bases and J by 11 bases, with 11 bases between the two germline ends. CDR1 PRHDT and CDR2 FYEKMQ come from the germline V gene (reference sequence). The CDR3 extends over 11 amino acids. CDR3 residues: CASSSVDRAFF. The CDR3, as DNA: TGTGCCAGCAGCTCAGTGGATCGGGCTTTCTTT.

This clone occurred a few times. The V and J genes are TRBV4-1 and TRBJ1-1; maybe TRBD1 (6 bases). CDR3 length equals 13 residues. V lost 10 bases, J lost 5 bases, and 17 bases lay in between. Germline CDR1 is MGHRA and CDR2 is YSYEKL. The CDR3 nucleotides are TGCGCCAACCCGGAGGGGGGAGGGACTGAAGCTTTCTTT. Translating it yields CANPEGGGTEAFF.

This chain joins TRBV13 and TRBJ2-2; perhaps TRBD2 as D (5 bases). V lost 1 base and J lost 3, with 12 bases in between. The CDR3 extends over 16 amino acids. Per germline, CDR1 PRHDT and CDR2 FYEKMQ (reference sequence). CDR3 protein: CASSLDASRDTGELFF. CDR3 in DNA: TGTGCCAGCAGCTTAGATGCTAGCAGAGACACCGGGGAGCTGTTTTTT.

The chain recombines TRBV4-3 with TRBJ1-2; no definite D call. Trimming took off 0 bases at V and 1 base at J, with 15 bases between the two ends. The CDR3 has 17 amino acids. In germline, CDR1 is LGHNA, CDR2 YSLEER. The CDR3, as DNA: TGCGCCAGCAGCCAAGATTTTATGGGCAGTTATAACTATGGCTACACCTTC. Residues: CASSQDFMGSYNYGYTF.

The chain combines TRBV7-9 with TRBJ2-1; 8 bases map to TRBD2. The germline gives CDR1 SEHNR, CDR2 FQNEAQ (reference sequence). V gave up 2 bases and J gave up 3 bases; unmatched junction bases: 3. The CDR3 runs 15 residues. The CDR3 protein is CASSLSLAVYNEQFF. As DNA, the CDR3 is TGTGCCAGCAGCTTATCACTAGCGGTCTACAATGAGCAGTTCTTC.

The chain joins TRBV14 to TRBJ2-2; 7 nucleotides match TRBD2. CDR3 length: 16 residues. Germline trimming cut 0 bases from V and 4 bases from J; bases unmatched to any gene: 5. Germline V CDR1 and CDR2: SGHDN, FVKESK. The CDR3 coding sequence is TGTGCCAGCAGCCAAGAAAGGCTAGCGGTCACCGGGGAGCTGTTTTTT. Translating it yields CASSQERLAVTGELFF.

The rearrangement joins TRBV4-3 to TRBJ1-3, with TRBD1 matching over 8 bases. This CDR3 has 17 amino acids. V lost 1 base and J lost 4; bases outside the gene matches: 9. CDR1 and CDR2 from the germline V gene are LGHNA and YSLEER. In DNA, the CDR3 is TGCGCCAGCAGCCAAGTTCCACAGGGGGGTAGAGGAAACACCATATATTTT. This sequence encodes CASSQVPQGGRGNTIYF.

The V gene is TRBV4-1, the J gene TRBJ1-1; D is uncertain. V lost 3 bases and J 3 bases, leaving 11 bases between the germline ends. This CDR3 region has 14 residues. The germline gives CDR1 MGHRA, CDR2 YSYEKL. CDR3 in amino acids: CASSHLTSDTEAFF. The DNA for the CDR3 is TGCGCCAGCAGCCACCTGACAAGTGACACTGAAGCTTTCTTT.

This chain uses TRBV7-2 with TRBJ1-2; D gene uncertain. The germline V gene encodes CDR1 SGHTA and CDR2 FQGNSA. CDR3 size: 12 residues. Trimming shortened V by 4 bases and J by 8 bases, and 11 bases separated the two germline ends. The chain's CDR3 is CASSSDSWGYTF. Written as DNA, the CDR3 is TGTGCCAGCAGCTCGGACTCTTGGGGCTACACCTTC. Full variable domain (outside the CDR3, taken from reference TRBV7-2 and TRBJ1-2): GAGVSQSPSNKVTEKGKDVELRCDPISGHTALYWYRQSLGQGLEFLIYFQGNSAPDKSGLPSDRFSAERTGGSVSTLTIQRTQQEDSAVYLCASSSDSWGYTFGSGTRLTVV.

The V and J genes are TRBV19 and TRBJ1-4; D is unclear. This CDR3 is built from 17 residues. The V and J ends lost 3 bases and 0 bases respectively, with 14 bases between them. Looked up from germline, CDR1 is LNHDA and CDR2 is SQIVND (reference sequence). This CDR3 is CASSMFVRSATNEKLFF. CDR3 DNA sequence: TGTGCCAGTAGTATGTTCGTCAGATCGGCAACTAATGAAAAACTGTTTTTT.

The chain employs TRBV4-3 and TRBJ2-2; TRBD2 matches 10 bases. Germline values: CDR1 LGHNA, CDR2 YSLEER. There are 18 residues in the CDR3. V lost 0 bases to trimming and J lost 6 bases; unmatched junction nucleotides: 10. The CDR3 DNA reads as TGCGCCAGCAGCCAAGAACTCTGGCTAGCGGGAGAAGCCGGGGAGCTGTTTTTT. Residues: CASSQELWLAGEAGELFF.

The V gene is TRBV19, the J gene TRBJ1-2, with TRBD1 as a possible D gene (5 bases). The CDR3 has 14 residues. Germline V gene data show CDR1 as LNHDA and CDR2 as SQIVND (reference sequence). The V gene lost 2 bases and the J gene lost 4 bases, with 11 bases spanning the gap. CDR3 DNA sequence: TGTGCCAGTAGTATAACTCAGGGCTTCTATGGCTACACCTTC. As protein: CASSITQGFYGYTF.

The rearrangement joins TRBV7-2 to TRBJ2-7, with a tentative D call TRBD2 (7 bases). This CDR3 is built from 16 residues. From germline, CDR1 is SGHTA and CDR2 FQGNSA. Trimming stripped 5 bases from V and 0 bases from J, with 17 bases between. CDR3 protein: CASSGGGWDYSYEQYF. CDR3 DNA: TGTGCCAGCAGCGGAGGGGGATGGGACTACTCCTACGAGCAGTACTTC.

This clone was seen a single time. The genes are TRBV7-6 and TRBJ2-2; 7 nucleotides match TRBD1. CDR1 is SGHVS and CDR2 is FNYEAQ in the germline V gene. V was pared by 3 bases and J by 4 bases, with 5 bases of the junction left unmatched. CDR3 length: 15 amino acids. The CDR3 region is CASSLHRGSTGELFF. Written as DNA, the CDR3 is TGTGCCAGCAGCTTGCACAGGGGATCCACCGGGGAGCTGTTTTTT.

The V call is TRBV5-4, the J call TRBJ2-7; possibly TRBD1 for D (7 bases). Germline lookup yields CDR1 SGHNT and CDR2 YYREEE (reference sequence). This CDR3 is built from 12 residues. The chain's CDR3 is CAIGGTAYEQYF. The CDR3 coding sequence is TGTGCTATAGGGGGGACAGCCTACGAGCAGTACTTC.

The chain employs TRBV7-8 and TRBJ1-5, with D possibly matching TRBD1 (5 bases). The germline V and J ends were trimmed by 0 bases and 2 bases, with 8 bases remaining between them. CDR1 and CDR2 from the germline V gene are SGHVS and FQNEAQ. The CDR3 consists of 15 residues. This CDR3 reads CASSLAEGGNQPQHF. The CDR3 DNA reads TGTGCCAGCAGCTTAGCGGAAGGGGGCAATCAGCCCCAGCATTTT.

The V call is TRBV4-2, the J call TRBJ1-6; D is undetermined. The length of the CDR3 is 18 residues. The germline V and J ends were trimmed by 0 bases and 14 bases, with 26 bases remaining between them. Germline lookup yields CDR1 LGHNA and CDR2 YNFKEQ. CDR3 amino acids: CASSQERVEAFRVPTLHF. The CDR3 region has the DNA TGTGCCAGCAGCCAAGAAAGGGTGGAAGCCTTTAGAGTCCCGACCCTCCACTTT.

The chain recombines TRBV7-2 with TRBJ2-1, with 11 bases fitting TRBD2. J gave up 6 bases and V 4 bases, and 2 bases lay outside the gene matches. The germline gives CDR1 SGHTA, CDR2 FQGNSA. CDR3 length: 14 amino acids. The CDR3 DNA reads TGTGCCAGCAGCTATAGCGGGGGGGTCAATGAGCAGTTCTTC. Amino acids: CASSYSGGVNEQFF.

This chain links TRBV29-1 with TRBJ1-1; D is uncertain. The germline gives CDR1 SQVTM, CDR2 ANQGSEA. The CDR3 covers 10 residues. Trimming shortened V by 7 bases and J by 7 bases, and 10 bases separated the two germline ends. DNA of the CDR3: TGCAGCGCCCCGGATGGTGAAGCTTTCTTT. It is translated as CSAPDGEAFF. Supplemented by reference TRBV29-1 and TRBJ1-1, the full variable domain reads SAVISQKPSRDICQRGTSLTIQCQVDSQVTMMFWYRQQPGQSLTLIATANQGSEATYESGFVIDKFPISRPNLTFSTLTVSNMSPEDSSIYLCSAPDGEAFFGQGTRLTVV.

The chain combines TRBV7-9 with TRBJ2-1, with a possible D match to TRBD1 (5 bases). The CDR3 loop spans 14 amino acids. In germline, CDR1 is SEHNR, CDR2 FQNEAQ (reference sequence). V lost 1 base to trimming and J lost 5 bases, with 9 bases between them. In DNA form, the CDR3 reads TGTGCCAGCAGCTTAGGGCAGGGTAACAATGAGCAGTTCTTC. This translates into CASSLGQGNNEQFF.

CDR3 nucleotide sequence: TGTGCCAGCAGCTCGGTGACAGGGGGCGAATACGAGCAGTACTTC. It translates to CASSSVTGGEYEQYF. The chain carries TRBV7-6 and TRBJ2-7; 10 nucleotides line up with TRBD1. V gave up 4 bases and J gave up 4 bases; unmatched junction bases: 7. Germline loops: CDR1 SGHVS, CDR2 FNYEAQ. The CDR3 length is 15 residues.

The V and J genes are TRBV5-8 and TRBJ1-2; D is perhaps TRBD1 (5 bases). The CDR3 is 14 amino acids. Germline values: CDR1 SGHTS, CDR2 YDEGEE. Trimming cost V 4 bases and J 2 bases, with 12 bases left between them. The CDR3 DNA is TGTGCCAGCAGCCCTTGGGAGGGGAACTATGGCTACACCTTC. It yields the protein CASSPWEGNYGYTF. Combining the CDR3 with reference TRBV5-8 and TRBJ1-2 gives the whole variable domain EAGVTQSPTHLIKTRGQQATLRCSPISGHTSVYWYQQALGLGLQFLLWYDEGEERNRGNFPPRFSGRQFPNYSSELNVNALELEDSALYLCASSPWEGNYGYTFGSGTRLTVV.

The CDR3 is CASSWTGSNQPQHF. The CDR3 nucleotides are TGTGCCAGCAGCTGGACAGGGAGCAATCAGCCCCAGCATTTT. J is TRBJ1-5 and V is TRBV6-5, with 8 bases matching TRBD1. The CDR3 has 14 amino acids. The V gene end was trimmed by 6 bases and the J gene end by 1 base; junction bases not matched to a gene: 2. Germline V lookup: CDR1 MNHEY, CDR2 SVGAGI.